Reported below is one T cell receptor beta chain. These data belong to a study of control samples from healthy donors and cancer patients. The table came from immunoSEQ multiplex PCR; TCRdb's copy has only in-frame clones and leaves some out. Here the sample spans 150,000 or so clones, about 90% being singletons. The receptor comes from a man younger than 35 in good health. Specimen: blood.

The DNA of the CDR3 is TGTGCCATCAGTGAGACAGGTGCGGCGAACACTGAAGCTTTCTTT. Its translation is CAISETGAANTEAFF. The chain is built from TRBV10-3 and TRBJ1-1; D is possibly TRBD1 (5 bases). Trimming left V 2 bases short and J 1 base short, with 11 bases between. Per the germline V gene, CDR1 is ENHRY and CDR2 is SYGVKD. CDR3 length: 15 amino acids.